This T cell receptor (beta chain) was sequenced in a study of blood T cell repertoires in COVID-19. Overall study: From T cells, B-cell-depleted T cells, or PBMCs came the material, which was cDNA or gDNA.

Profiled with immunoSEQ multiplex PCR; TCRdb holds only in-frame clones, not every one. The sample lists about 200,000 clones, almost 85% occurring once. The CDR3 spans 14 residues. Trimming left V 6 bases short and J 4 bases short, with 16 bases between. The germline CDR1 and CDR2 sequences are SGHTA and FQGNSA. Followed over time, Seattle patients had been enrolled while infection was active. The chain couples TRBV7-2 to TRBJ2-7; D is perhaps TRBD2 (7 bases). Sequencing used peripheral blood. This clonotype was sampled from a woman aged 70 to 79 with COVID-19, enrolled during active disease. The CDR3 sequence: CASSAVGRGYEQYF. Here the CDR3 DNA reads TGTGCCAGCAGTGCAGTTGGGAGGGGGTACGAGCAGTACTTC. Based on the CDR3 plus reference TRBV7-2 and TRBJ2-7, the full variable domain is GAGVSQSPSNKVTEKGKDVELRCDPISGHTALYWYRQSLGQGLEFLIYFQGNSAPDKSGLPSDRFSAERTGGSVSTLTIQRTQQEDSAVYLCASSAVGRGYEQYFGPGTRLTVT.